This T cell receptor beta chain was sequenced for a study of T cell responses to AZD1222 COVID-19 vaccine. Libraries were prepared by immunoSEQ multiplex PCR; TCRdb keeps only in-frame clonotypes and omits some of them. Here the sample spans 100,000 to 120,000 clones, around 90% being singletons. For this clone: Its antigen remains unidentified.

Whole-study results and caveats: The study reported that nearly half of spike-specific TCRs target unmutated variant regions. Two doses of AZD1222 preceded a rise in Spike-specific TCR breadth and depth. None of the repertoires were sampled until the peak T cell response had passed.

CDR1 and CDR2 from the germline V gene are MNHEY and SMNVEV (reference sequence). CDR3 length: 14 amino acids. Trimming left V 5 bases short and J 0 bases short, with 10 bases between. V gene TRBV27 combines with J gene TRBJ1-1; D might be TRBD1 (6 bases). This clonotype was sampled from an adult who received the AZD1222 COVID-19 vaccine. The source material was peripheral blood, sampled 28 days after the second AZD1222 dose. CDR3 DNA sequence: TGTGCCAGCAGTCTCGACAGGTTGAACACTGAAGCTTTCTTT. Amino acids: CASSLDRLNTEAFF.